The rows below give T cell receptor beta chains drawn from one sample of a study of blood T cells in healthy people across ages. TCRdb recomputed calls from the 5' RACE reads with MiXCR, one row per CDR3 protein. The profile covers more than 1,000,000 distinct CDR3 sequences, with about 25% appearing a single time and less than 0.85% taken by the ten largest. Another study also made use of these data, one on T cells of mothers and their children.

Sequencing input: blood. Receptor source: a girl aged 2-15 years in good health. Both conserved end residues are part of each CDR3. The D gene is left open where the match is weak. Rows give clone size only sometimes, using once, few, many, or a class for an expanded clone.

j_call: TRBJ1-1; d_call: NA; clone_size: NA; v_call: TRBV7-8; cdr3_nt: TGTGCCAGCAGCTTGTCGATTGGGATGAACACTGAAGCTTTCTTT; cdr3_aa: CASSLSIGMNTEAFF
j_call: TRBJ2-5; d_call: NA; clone_size: NA; v_call: TRBV7-2; cdr3_nt: TGTGCCAGCAGCCCCCCCCTGACTAGTGGAGAGACCCAGTACTTC; cdr3_aa: CASSPPLTSGETQYF
j_call: TRBJ2-3; d_call: TRBD2; clone_size: few; v_call: TRBV7-2; cdr3_nt: TGTGCCAGCAGCTCAACCCGACTAGCGGAGAAAGGGGATACGCAGTATTTT; cdr3_aa: CASSSTRLAEKGDTQYF
j_call: TRBJ2-2; d_call: TRBD2; clone_size: few; v_call: TRBV28; cdr3_nt: TGTGCCAGCAGTAAACCTCCGTGGGGAGGGCTAGCGGGGAGTAATAACACCGGGGAGCTGTTTTTT; cdr3_aa: CASSKPPWGGLAGSNNTGELFF
j_call: TRBJ2-1; d_call: TRBD2; clone_size: few; v_call: TRBV20-1; cdr3_nt: TGCAGTGCTACCCTAGCGGGGCGGATCATTTTC; cdr3_aa: CSATLAGRIIF
j_call: TRBJ2-5; d_call: TRBD2; clone_size: NA; v_call: TRBV20-1; cdr3_nt: TGCAGTGCTGGACTAGCGAGGGGAGAGACCCAGTACTTC; cdr3_aa: CSAGLARGETQYF
j_call: TRBJ2-5; d_call: NA; clone_size: once; v_call: TRBV5-1; cdr3_nt: TGCGCCAGCAGCTTGGCCTTCGCTGTGGGTGGGGAGACCCAGTACTTC; cdr3_aa: CASSLAFAVGGETQYF
j_call: TRBJ1-2; d_call: TRBD1; clone_size: NA; v_call: TRBV3-1; cdr3_nt: TGTGCCAGCAGCCGACGTGGAGGAGGCGGGCTCCGGGACAGACCAAGGAGTGGCTACACCTTC; cdr3_aa: CASSRRGGGGLRDRPRSGYTF
j_call: TRBJ2-5; d_call: TRBD2; clone_size: NA; v_call: TRBV7-8; cdr3_nt: TGTGCCAGCAGACCTAAAGGAGGGACTAAAGAGACCCAGTACTTC; cdr3_aa: CASRPKGGTKETQYF
j_call: TRBJ1-6; d_call: TRBD1; clone_size: few; v_call: TRBV5-1; cdr3_nt: TGCGCCAGCAGCCCGGACAGGGGCTATAATTCGCCCCTCCACTTT; cdr3_aa: CASSPDRGYNSPLHF
j_call: TRBJ2-7; d_call: NA; clone_size: NA; v_call: TRBV6-5; cdr3_nt: TGTGCCAAGGAGGTGGGACACCAGACCTCCTACGAGCAGTACTTC; cdr3_aa: CAKEVGHQTSYEQYF
j_call: TRBJ2-2; d_call: NA; clone_size: NA; v_call: TRBV4-1; cdr3_nt: TGCGCCAGCAGCCAGACAGATACGAACACCGGGGAGCTGTTTTTT; cdr3_aa: CASSQTDTNTGELFF
j_call: TRBJ1-1; d_call: TRBD1; clone_size: few; v_call: TRBV15; cdr3_nt: TGTGCCACCAGCAGGACAAGGGGGCGGTTGAACACTGAAGCTTTCTTT; cdr3_aa: CATSRTRGRLNTEAFF
j_call: TRBJ2-2; d_call: NA; clone_size: NA; v_call: TRBV21-1; cdr3_nt: TGTGCCAGCAGCAAAAATGAGCAGAACACCGGGGAGCTGTTTTTT; cdr3_aa: CASSKNEQNTGELFF
j_call: TRBJ1-1; d_call: TRBD1; clone_size: NA; v_call: TRBV20-1; cdr3_nt: TGCAGTGCTAGAGATACGACAGGGGGCTTCCCAATCACTGAAGCTTTCTTT; cdr3_aa: CSARDTTGGFPITEAFF
j_call: TRBJ2-1; d_call: NA; clone_size: once; v_call: TRBV18; cdr3_nt: TGTGCCAGCTCACCTGTAAGCGACAATGAGCAGTTCTTC; cdr3_aa: CASSPVSDNEQFF
j_call: TRBJ1-4; d_call: NA; clone_size: NA; v_call: TRBV11-2; cdr3_nt: TGTGCCAGCAGCCGAACAGGTCCTAATGAAAAACTGTTTTTT; cdr3_aa: CASSRTGPNEKLFF
j_call: TRBJ1-2; d_call: TRBD1; clone_size: few; v_call: TRBV27; cdr3_nt: TGTGCCAGCCGACCGGGACAGCGGTACGGCTACACCTTC; cdr3_aa: CASRPGQRYGYTF
j_call: TRBJ1-1; d_call: NA; clone_size: few; v_call: TRBV6-6; cdr3_nt: TGTGCCACCGGGCGGGCGAACACTGAGGCTTTCTTT; cdr3_aa: CATGRANTEAFF
j_call: TRBJ2-5; d_call: NA; clone_size: once; v_call: TRBV7-9; cdr3_nt: TGTGCCAGCACCATCAGTGGAGGGGAGACCCAGTACTTC; cdr3_aa: CASTISGGETQYF
j_call: TRBJ1-6; d_call: NA; clone_size: few; v_call: TRBV12-3/TRBV12-4; cdr3_nt: TGTGCCAGCAGTCACCTCGCCCCCAATTCACCCCTCCACTTT; cdr3_aa: CASSHLAPNSPLHF
j_call: TRBJ2-7; d_call: TRBD2; clone_size: NA; v_call: TRBV6-2/TRBV6-3; cdr3_nt: TGTGCCAGCAGTTACTCGAGCTCGGGAGGACCTTCCTACGAGCAGTACTTC; cdr3_aa: CASSYSSSGGPSYEQYF
j_call: TRBJ2-4; d_call: TRBD1; clone_size: NA; v_call: TRBV12-5; cdr3_nt: TGTGCTAGTGGTGACCGGGACAGAGTAAACATTCAGTACTTC; cdr3_aa: CASGDRDRVNIQYF
j_call: TRBJ2-7; d_call: NA; clone_size: few; v_call: TRBV5-1; cdr3_nt: TGCGCCAGCAGCTTGGGACTTTCCCGAGCCTACGAGCAGTACTTC; cdr3_aa: CASSLGLSRAYEQYF
j_call: TRBJ1-4; d_call: NA; clone_size: NA; v_call: TRBV15; cdr3_nt: TGTGCCACCAGCAGTCCCTGGGACGGTAACTACAAGTCTTTT; cdr3_aa: CATSSPWDGNYKSF
j_call: TRBJ1-1; d_call: NA; clone_size: NA; v_call: TRBV7-8; cdr3_nt: TGTGCCAGCAGCTTAATGTGGCGGGAGAGGCTTGATGCTTTCTTT; cdr3_aa: CASSLMWRERLDAFF
j_call: TRBJ2-7; d_call: NA; clone_size: few; v_call: TRBV28; cdr3_nt: TGTGCCAGCATCCCAACCCGGGGCCCCTACGAGCAGTACTTC; cdr3_aa: CASIPTRGPYEQYF
j_call: TRBJ1-1; d_call: NA; clone_size: few; v_call: TRBV15; cdr3_nt: TGTGCCACCAGTCGAGAGAGGGTCCCAGGGGAGAGGACTTTCTTT; cdr3_aa: CATSRERVPGERTFF
j_call: TRBJ2-5; d_call: NA; clone_size: few; v_call: TRBV6-5; cdr3_nt: TGTGCCAGCAGTTACGGCAGCTTGAGCTCCTTGGGCGAGACCCAGTACTTC; cdr3_aa: CASSYGSLSSLGETQYF
j_call: TRBJ2-7; d_call: NA; clone_size: many; v_call: TRBV11-2; cdr3_nt: TGTGCCAGCAGCTTAGAACCCTACGAGCAGTACTTC; cdr3_aa: CASSLEPYEQYF
j_call: TRBJ1-1; d_call: NA; clone_size: few; v_call: TRBV7-3; cdr3_nt: TGTGCCAGCAGCTTCTGGGACCTCACTGAAGCTTTCTTT; cdr3_aa: CASSFWDLTEAFF
j_call: TRBJ2-7; d_call: NA; clone_size: NA; v_call: TRBV12-3/TRBV12-4; cdr3_nt: TGTGCCAGCAGGTTCAATACTAACGTCTACGAGCAGTACTTC; cdr3_aa: CASRFNTNVYEQYF
j_call: TRBJ2-3; d_call: NA; clone_size: NA; v_call: TRBV11-2; cdr3_nt: TGTGCCAGCAGCTTAGATCGCTCAGGGGTCTGGGGGCGGCCAAGCACAGATACGCAGTATTTT; cdr3_aa: CASSLDRSGVWGRPSTDTQYF
j_call: TRBJ1-3; d_call: NA; clone_size: NA; v_call: TRBV7-9; cdr3_nt: TGTGCCAGCAGCCCTAGGGCCGGGACATTTTCTGGAAACACCATATATTTT; cdr3_aa: CASSPRAGTFSGNTIYF
j_call: TRBJ2-1; d_call: NA; clone_size: NA; v_call: TRBV9; cdr3_nt: TGTGCCAGCAGCGTAGGCAGTACCCACTACAATGAGCAGTTCTTC; cdr3_aa: CASSVGSTHYNEQFF
j_call: TRBJ2-7; d_call: NA; clone_size: few; v_call: TRBV20-1; cdr3_nt: TGCAGTGCTAGAGGAAAACAGGGTAACGAGCAGTACTTC; cdr3_aa: CSARGKQGNEQYF
j_call: TRBJ2-3; d_call: TRBD2; clone_size: NA; v_call: TRBV13; cdr3_nt: TGTGCCAGCGCAAACGTGGCTAGCGGGGGGGCGAACACCAGCACAGATACGCAGTATTTT; cdr3_aa: CASANVASGGANTSTDTQYF
j_call: TRBJ2-2; d_call: TRBD1; clone_size: few; v_call: TRBV28; cdr3_nt: TGTGCCAGCAAGGACGGAGGTCTGGGACAGGCGAACACCGGGGAGCTGTTTTTT; cdr3_aa: CASKDGGLGQANTGELFF
j_call: TRBJ2-5; d_call: TRBD2; clone_size: NA; v_call: TRBV20-1; cdr3_nt: TGCAGTGCTGCTAGACTAGCGAGGTACCAAGAGACCCAGTACTTC; cdr3_aa: CSAARLARYQETQYF
j_call: TRBJ2-4; d_call: NA; clone_size: few; v_call: TRBV3-1; cdr3_nt: TGTGCCAGCAGGAAGGTGCGTGGTGGGGAGGACATTCAGTACTTC; cdr3_aa: CASRKVRGGEDIQYF
j_call: TRBJ2-7; d_call: NA; clone_size: NA; v_call: TRBV29-1; cdr3_nt: TGCAGCGTTGAAGATAACGGAGAGCAGTACTTC; cdr3_aa: CSVEDNGEQYF
j_call: TRBJ1-1; d_call: NA; clone_size: NA; v_call: TRBV29-1; cdr3_nt: TGCAGCGTTACTCGGAGGATGGCGAACACTGAAGCTTTCTTT; cdr3_aa: CSVTRRMANTEAFF
j_call: TRBJ2-7; d_call: NA; clone_size: few; v_call: TRBV29-1; cdr3_nt: TGCAGCGTTGTGTGGGAATCATCCTACGAGCAGTACTTC; cdr3_aa: CSVVWESSYEQYF
j_call: TRBJ1-2; d_call: TRBD1; clone_size: many; v_call: TRBV29-1; cdr3_nt: TGCAGCGTTGAAGGCTATGGGACAGGGCTTGGCTACACCTTC; cdr3_aa: CSVEGYGTGLGYTF
j_call: TRBJ2-7; d_call: NA; clone_size: few; v_call: TRBV20-1; cdr3_nt: TGCAGTGCTAGAGAAGCTAGCGAGGGCGAGCAGTACTTC; cdr3_aa: CSAREASEGEQYF
j_call: TRBJ1-2; d_call: NA; clone_size: NA; v_call: TRBV20-1; cdr3_nt: TGCAGTGCCAACCAGGCGGGGGTAACCTTCTACGGCTACACCTTC; cdr3_aa: CSANQAGVTFYGYTF
j_call: TRBJ1-3; d_call: TRBD1; clone_size: NA; v_call: TRBV20-1; cdr3_nt: TGCAGTGCTAGCTACTTTCAACAGGGGGATGGAAACACCATATATTTT; cdr3_aa: CSASYFQQGDGNTIYF